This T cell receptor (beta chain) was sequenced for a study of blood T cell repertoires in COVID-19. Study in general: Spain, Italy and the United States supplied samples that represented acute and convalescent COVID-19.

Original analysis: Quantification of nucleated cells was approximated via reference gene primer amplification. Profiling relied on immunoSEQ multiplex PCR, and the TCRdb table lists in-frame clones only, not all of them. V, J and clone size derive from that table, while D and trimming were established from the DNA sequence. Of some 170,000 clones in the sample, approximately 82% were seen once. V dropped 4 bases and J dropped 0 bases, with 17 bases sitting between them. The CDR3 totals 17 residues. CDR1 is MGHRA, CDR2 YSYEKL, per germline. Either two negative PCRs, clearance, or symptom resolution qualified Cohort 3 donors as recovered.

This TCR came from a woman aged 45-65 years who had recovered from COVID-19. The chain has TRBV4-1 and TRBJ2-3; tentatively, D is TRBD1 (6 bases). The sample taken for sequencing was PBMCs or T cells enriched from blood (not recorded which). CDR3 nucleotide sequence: TGCGCCAGCAGCCTCACAGGGATTACCACTAGCACAGATACGCAGTATTTT. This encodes CASSLTGITTSTDTQYF.